The clone carrying this T cell receptor (beta chain) was observed a few times. What it binds is unknown. Unique molecular identifiers were used to barcode this TCRbeta library. TCRdb re-derived calls from the PCR reads in MiXCR, one entry per CDR3 protein. The sample consists of about 300,000 distinct CDR3 sequences, approximately 7.3% of them appearing once. This record comes from a study of T-cell reconstitution after alpha-beta-depleted transplantation in children. Study conclusions and caveats: There were some patients whose high TCRbeta diversity at day 60 came from surviving recipient T cells and thymic progenitors. Several hundred expanded graft clones reportedly supplied alpha-beta T cells about two months after transplant. One year post-transplant, T-cell counts and diversity were largely derived from T cells produced anew.

The CDR3 runs to 15 residues. V dropped 4 bases and J dropped 1 base, with 8 bases sitting between them. Germline loops: CDR1 SNHLY, CDR2 FYNNEI. The gene calls are TRBV2 and TRBJ2-6; unclear D gene. This receptor was taken from a female patient aged 2-15 years who had a stem cell transplant for Fanconi anemia, so the T cells may come from the graft donor. This specimen was peripheral blood, taken 360 days after TCRalphabeta/CD19-depleted stem cell transplant. CDR3 nucleotides: TGTGCCAGCAGTGTAGGGTTATCTGGGGCCAACGTCCTGACTTTC. Protein sequence: CASSVGLSGANVLTF.